This is a list of T cell receptor beta chains from one sample in a study of blood T cell repertoires in COVID-19. Clones were sequenced by immunoSEQ multiplex PCR, and TCRdb holds only the in-frame ones, with some missing. The sample records a few hundred thousand clones, 80% to 90% being singletons. Sequences were obtained from peripheral blood. All receptors derive from a man in his forties who had recovered from COVID-19. Each CDR3 is given with its conserved first and last residue. The order of the fields is J gene, D gene, V gene, clone size, CDR3 protein, CDR3 DNA. The D gene is left open where the match is weak. Clone size is stated in some rows and not others, as once, few, many or a class when expanded.

j_call: TRBJ2-7; d_call: TRBD2; v_call: TRBV5-1; clone_size: -; cdr3_aa: CASSSAGTSGAYEQYF; cdr3_nt: TGCGCCAGCAGCTCGGCCGGGACTAGCGGGGCCTACGAGCAGTACTTC
j_call: TRBJ2-1; d_call: TRBD2; v_call: TRBV6-5; clone_size: once; cdr3_aa: CASSYSGLVVYNEQFF; cdr3_nt: TGTGCCAGCAGTTACTCGGGACTAGTCGTCTACAATGAGCAGTTCTTC
j_call: TRBJ1-5; d_call: -; v_call: TRBV9; clone_size: -; cdr3_aa: CASSVEGVQPQHF; cdr3_nt: TGTGCCAGCAGCGTAGAAGGGGTCCAGCCCCAGCATTTT
j_call: TRBJ1-1; d_call: -; v_call: TRBV7-9; clone_size: -; cdr3_aa: CASRIQEGTEAFF; cdr3_nt: TGTGCCAGCAGGATACAGGAAGGCACTGAAGCTTTCTTT
j_call: TRBJ1-6; d_call: TRBD1; v_call: TRBV6-2/TRBV6-3; clone_size: -; cdr3_aa: CASSYEDRRSPLHF; cdr3_nt: TGTGCCAGCAGTTACGAGGACAGGAGATCACCCCTCCACTTT
j_call: TRBJ1-1; d_call: TRBD1; v_call: TRBV6-1; clone_size: few; cdr3_aa: CASSDPKPGGPPKEAFF; cdr3_nt: TGTGCCAGCAGTGATCCAAAACCAGGGGGTCCCCCTAAAGAAGCTTTCTTT
j_call: TRBJ1-3; d_call: -; v_call: TRBV7-9; clone_size: -; cdr3_aa: CASSLGTTGNTIYF; cdr3_nt: TGTGCCAGCAGTCTCGGGACAACTGGAAACACCATATATTTT
j_call: TRBJ2-5; d_call: -; v_call: TRBV11-2; clone_size: -; cdr3_aa: CASSLVGETQYF; cdr3_nt: TGTGCCAGCAGCTTAGTCGGAGAGACCCAGTACTTC
j_call: TRBJ1-2; d_call: TRBD1; v_call: TRBV5-1; clone_size: -; cdr3_aa: CASSSGQGLTTGYTF; cdr3_nt: TGCGCCAGCAGCTCGGGACAGGGACTCACTACTGGCTACACCTTC
j_call: TRBJ1-4; d_call: TRBD1; v_call: TRBV6-2/TRBV6-3; clone_size: -; cdr3_aa: CASSTGGEKLFF; cdr3_nt: TGTGCCAGCAGTACAGGGGGCGAAAAACTGTTTTTT
j_call: TRBJ2-7; d_call: -; v_call: TRBV3-1/TRBV3-2; clone_size: few; cdr3_aa: CASSRGEGYEQYF; cdr3_nt: TGTGCCAGCAGCCGCGGGGAAGGCTACGAGCAGTACTTC
j_call: TRBJ2-3; d_call: -; v_call: TRBV21-1; clone_size: -; cdr3_aa: CASSNLSGRRTDTQYF; cdr3_nt: TGTGCCAGCAGCAACCTGAGCGGGAGGCGCACAGATACGCAGTATTTT
j_call: TRBJ1-3; d_call: -; v_call: TRBV3-1/TRBV3-2; clone_size: -; cdr3_aa: CASSLLGAGGNTIYF; cdr3_nt: TGTGCCAGCAGCCTCTTGGGGGCCGGTGGAAACACCATATATTTT
j_call: TRBJ2-7; d_call: -; v_call: TRBV3-1/TRBV3-2; clone_size: -; cdr3_aa: CASSQDLGADSYEQYF; cdr3_nt: TGTGCCAGCAGCCAAGACCTTGGGGCGGACTCCTACGAGCAGTACTTC
j_call: TRBJ1-1; d_call: TRBD1; v_call: TRBV6-5; clone_size: -; cdr3_aa: CASSRGQGTEAFF; cdr3_nt: TGTGCCAGCAGTCGCGGACAGGGCACTGAAGCTTTCTTT
j_call: TRBJ2-1; d_call: TRBD2; v_call: TRBV6-5; clone_size: -; cdr3_aa: CASRSGTSLSYEQFF; cdr3_nt: TGTGCCAGCAGATCCGGGACTAGTCTCAGCTATGAGCAGTTCTTC
j_call: TRBJ1-5; d_call: -; v_call: TRBV18; clone_size: -; cdr3_aa: CASSPRDQPQHF; cdr3_nt: TGTGCCAGCTCACCACGCGATCAGCCCCAGCATTTT
j_call: TRBJ2-3; d_call: -; v_call: TRBV7-2; clone_size: -; cdr3_aa: CASSLAYSGFTSTDTQYF; cdr3_nt: TGTGCCAGCAGCTTAGCTTACAGCGGGTTTACTAGCACAGATACGCAGTATTTT
j_call: TRBJ1-1; d_call: -; v_call: TRBV29-1; clone_size: -; cdr3_aa: CSVVHRNTEAFF; cdr3_nt: TGCAGCGTTGTGCACAGGAACACTGAAGCTTTCTTT
j_call: TRBJ1-3; d_call: -; v_call: TRBV5-1; clone_size: -; cdr3_aa: CASSLTGLPGNTIYF; cdr3_nt: TGCGCCAGCAGCCTTACAGGGCTACCAGGAAACACCATATATTTT
j_call: TRBJ2-1; d_call: TRBD2; v_call: TRBV5-4; clone_size: -; cdr3_aa: CASSSPSGDNEQFF; cdr3_nt: TGTGCCAGCAGCTCGCCTAGCGGGGACAATGAGCAGTTCTTC
j_call: TRBJ1-1; d_call: -; v_call: TRBV6-5; clone_size: -; cdr3_aa: CASSRGNTEAFF; cdr3_nt: TGTGCCAGCAGTAGAGGGAACACTGAAGCTTTCTTT
j_call: TRBJ2-3; d_call: TRBD1; v_call: TRBV3-1/TRBV3-2; clone_size: -; cdr3_aa: CASSHDRGNELFTDTQYF; cdr3_nt: TGTGCCAGCAGCCATGACAGGGGGAACGAACTGTTCACAGATACGCAGTATTTT
j_call: TRBJ2-7; d_call: TRBD1; v_call: TRBV5-6; clone_size: -; cdr3_aa: CASSFKGQGSYEQYF; cdr3_nt: TGTGCCAGCAGCTTTAAGGGACAGGGTTCCTACGAGCAGTACTTC
j_call: TRBJ2-1; d_call: TRBD1; v_call: TRBV18; clone_size: -; cdr3_aa: CASSPPGRGTAQYNEQFF; cdr3_nt: TGTGCCAGCTCACCACCGGGTCGAGGGACAGCGCAATACAATGAGCAGTTCTTC
j_call: TRBJ2-1; d_call: TRBD1; v_call: TRBV5-1; clone_size: -; cdr3_aa: CASSKGQGFYNEQFF; cdr3_nt: TGCGCCAGCAGCAAGGGACAGGGGTTTTACAATGAGCAGTTCTTC
j_call: TRBJ1-2; d_call: TRBD1; v_call: TRBV14; clone_size: -; cdr3_aa: CASSPGTGVYGYTF; cdr3_nt: TGTGCCAGCAGCCCAGGGACAGGGGTCTATGGCTACACCTTC
j_call: TRBJ2-4; d_call: -; v_call: TRBV24-1; clone_size: -; cdr3_aa: CATSGQDPNIQYF; cdr3_nt: TGTGCCACCAGTGGACAGGACCCAAACATTCAGTACTTC
j_call: TRBJ2-2; d_call: -; v_call: TRBV30; clone_size: -; cdr3_aa: CAWSVRGIGELFF; cdr3_nt: TGTGCCTGGAGTGTAAGGGGAATTGGGGAGCTGTTTTTT
j_call: TRBJ1-1; d_call: -; v_call: TRBV14; clone_size: -; cdr3_aa: CASSHYDNAEAFF; cdr3_nt: TGTGCCAGCAGCCACTACGACAATGCCGAAGCTTTCTTT
j_call: TRBJ2-7; d_call: TRBD2; v_call: TRBV10-3; clone_size: -; cdr3_aa: CAITPNAGLAGASGLYEQYF; cdr3_nt: TGTGCCATCACCCCCAACGCCGGACTAGCGGGGGCGTCTGGCCTCTACGAGCAGTACTTC
j_call: TRBJ2-2; d_call: -; v_call: TRBV10-1; clone_size: -; cdr3_aa: CASSGISGQTTGELFF; cdr3_nt: TGCGCCAGCAGTGGGATCAGTGGACAGACCACCGGGGAGCTGTTTTTT
j_call: TRBJ1-1; d_call: -; v_call: TRBV15; clone_size: -; cdr3_aa: CATSSRKNTEAFF; cdr3_nt: TGTGCCACCAGCAGTAGAAAGAACACTGAAGCTTTCTTT
j_call: TRBJ2-1; d_call: -; v_call: TRBV6-2/TRBV6-3; clone_size: -; cdr3_aa: CASSQNAGTYNEQFF; cdr3_nt: TGTGCCAGCAGCCAAAACGCGGGGACCTACAATGAGCAGTTCTTC
j_call: TRBJ1-2; d_call: -; v_call: TRBV2; clone_size: -; cdr3_aa: CASSKRKTGIYGYTF; cdr3_nt: TGTGCCAGCAGTAAAAGGAAGACGGGGATCTATGGCTACACCTTC
j_call: TRBJ1-2; d_call: -; v_call: TRBV29-1; clone_size: -; cdr3_aa: CSGLVGGGYTF; cdr3_nt: TGCAGTGGCCTGGTAGGGGGAGGCTACACCTTC
j_call: TRBJ2-7; d_call: TRBD1; v_call: TRBV6-1; clone_size: -; cdr3_aa: CASSEETGGIYEQYF; cdr3_nt: TGTGCCAGCAGTGAAGAAACAGGGGGCATATACGAGCAGTACTTC
j_call: TRBJ2-7; d_call: -; v_call: TRBV27; clone_size: -; cdr3_aa: CASSGGNSYEQYF; cdr3_nt: TGTGCCAGCAGTGGGGGGAATTCCTACGAGCAGTACTTC
j_call: TRBJ2-1; d_call: TRBD1; v_call: TRBV13; clone_size: -; cdr3_aa: CASSLPLDREGNEQFF; cdr3_nt: TGTGCCAGCAGCCTACCTTTGGACAGGGAAGGAAACGAGCAGTTCTTC
j_call: TRBJ1-5; d_call: -; v_call: TRBV19; clone_size: few; cdr3_aa: CASSRGGENQPQHF; cdr3_nt: TGTGCCAGTAGTAGGGGAGGGGAGAATCAGCCCCAGCATTTT
j_call: TRBJ2-5; d_call: TRBD1; v_call: TRBV5-1; clone_size: once; cdr3_aa: CASSFGDREGETQYF; cdr3_nt: TGCGCCAGCAGCTTTGGGGACAGGGAAGGAGAGACCCAGTACTTC
j_call: TRBJ2-3; d_call: -; v_call: TRBV7-2; clone_size: -; cdr3_aa: CASSLDFGNTQYF; cdr3_nt: TGTGCCAGCAGCCTCGACTTTGGAAATACGCAGTATTTT
j_call: TRBJ2-1; d_call: TRBD1; v_call: TRBV5-5; clone_size: -; cdr3_aa: CASSLATGSSYNEQFF; cdr3_nt: TGTGCCAGCAGCTTGGCGACAGGGAGCTCCTACAATGAGCAGTTCTTC
j_call: TRBJ2-3; d_call: TRBD1; v_call: TRBV2; clone_size: -; cdr3_aa: CASSRQGRTDTQYF; cdr3_nt: TGTGCCAGCAGTAGACAGGGTAGGACAGATACGCAGTATTTT